One sample yielded the 17 T cell receptor beta chains listed below, sequenced in a study of shared clonotypes between healthy human individuals. The method was immunoSEQ multiplex PCR; TCRdb's version includes in-frame clones alone and lacks a portion of them. The sample lists around 2.1 million clones; more than 90% were seen once. Specimen: naive CD4+ T cells sorted from blood. Regarding subset: CD45RA+ positively selected. The receptors originated from a man between 18 and 35 years old in good health.

This clone was counted once. J is TRBJ1-3 and V is TRBV5-6; D is ambiguous. From germline, CDR1 is SGHDT and CDR2 YYEEEE. V was cut by 2 bases and J by 4 bases, with 19 bases left in between. CDR3 length equals 17 residues. The CDR3 loop reads CASSLVSQPPKGNTIYF. CDR3 coding DNA: TGTGCCAGCAGCTTAGTGAGTCAGCCACCCAAAGGAAACACCATATATTTT. The full variable domain, in which reference TRBV5-6 and TRBJ1-3 provide the parts outside the CDR3, is DAGVTQSPTHLIKTRGQQVTLRCSPKSGHDTVSWYQQALGQGPQFIFQYYEEEERQRGNFPDRFSGHQFPNYSSELNVNALLLGDSALYLCASSLVSQPPKGNTIYFGEGSWLTVV.

Details on this clone: The sample carries other DNA sequences with the same CDR3. The chain carries TRBV5-4 and TRBJ2-3; D gene uncertain. The CDR3 length is 14 residues. CDR1 is SGHNT, CDR2 YYREEE, per germline (reference sequence). V gave up 0 bases and J gave up 0 bases, with 5 bases separating them. The CDR3 coding sequence is TGTGCCAGCAGCTTGGACAGTAGCACAGATACGCAGTATTTT. Translated: CASSLDSSTDTQYF.

This clone occurred once. The chain employs TRBV30 and TRBJ1-1; D perhaps matches TRBD1 (6 bases). The CDR3 is 15 residues long. Germline-derived CDR1 and CDR2 are GTSNPN and SVGIG (reference sequence). With 2 bases removed from V and 1 base from J, the gap between germline ends came to 14 bases. The CDR3 region is CAWSLTGHPNTEAFF. The CDR3 nucleotides are TGTGCCTGGAGTTTGACGGGACATCCGAACACTGAAGCTTTCTTT.

V usage is TRBV27 and J usage is TRBJ2-4; TRBD1 is a possible D gene (6 bases). Trimming removed 5 bases at V and 7 bases at J, with 15 bases between. The length of the CDR3 is 14 residues. CDR1 MNHEY and CDR2 SMNVEV come from the germline V gene (reference sequence). The CDR3 nucleotides are TGTGCCAGCAGTCCCCCAGGGGATACGAACATTCAGTACTTC. This gives the protein CASSPPGDTNIQYF.

This chain uses TRBV10-3 with TRBJ2-7; 7 nucleotides line up with TRBD1. Germline CDR1 reads ENHRY; CDR2 reads SYGVKD. This CDR3 comprises 14 residues. Germline trimming cut 7 bases from V and 0 bases from J; bases unmatched to any gene: 6. The CDR3, as DNA: TGTGCCATCACCCCGGGACAGACCTCCTACGAGCAGTACTTC. Amino acid sequence: CAITPGQTSYEQYF.

The chain combines TRBV7-2 with TRBJ2-7; 9 bases fit TRBD2. The CDR3 is 16 residues long. Germline V CDR1 and CDR2: SGHTA, FQGNSA. J lost 1 base, V lost 0 bases, and 4 bases had no gene match. The CDR3 nucleotides read TGTGCCAGCAGCTTAGCTGCGGGGGGGCCATCCTACGAGCAGTACTTC. Translated: CASSLAAGGPSYEQYF.

Regarding this clone: Other nucleotide sequences from this sample produce the same CDR3. The chain is built from TRBV30 and TRBJ2-3, with 11 bases matching TRBD1. The V and J ends lost 5 bases and 3 bases, in that order; junction bases with no gene match: 1. The length of the CDR3 is 13 residues. Germline V gene data show CDR1 as GTSNPN and CDR2 as SVGIG (reference sequence). CDR3 DNA sequence: TGTGCCTGGGGGACAGGGGGTACAGATACGCAGTATTTT. Its translation is CAWGTGGTDTQYF.

The gene calls are TRBV19 and TRBJ2-7; tentatively, D is TRBD2 (5 bases). The CDR3 extends over 15 amino acids. V lost 4 bases and J 2 bases, leaving 15 bases between the germline ends. Germline CDR1 LNHDA, CDR2 SQIVND (reference sequence). CDR3 nucleotides: TGTGCCAGTAGTACAACTAGACTCGAAGCCTACGAGCAGTACTTC. It codes for CASSTTRLEAYEQYF.

The J gene is TRBJ1-6, the V gene TRBV14, with D perhaps matching TRBD1 (5 bases). V was shortened by 2 bases and J by 5 bases, with 10 bases between the two germline ends. The CDR3 extends over 15 amino acids. Germline V gives CDR1 SGHDN, CDR2 FVKESK. The CDR3 loop is CASSQRQPNNSPLHF. The DNA of the CDR3 is TGTGCCAGCAGCCAAAGACAGCCTAATAATTCACCCCTCCACTTT.

The chain has TRBV5-1 and TRBJ2-3, with 8 bases that match TRBD2. Germline values: CDR1 SGHRS, CDR2 YFSETQ. The CDR3 extends over 17 amino acids. The V gene end was trimmed by 3 bases and the J gene end by 4 bases; junction bases not matched to a gene: 13. CDR3: CASSWGSLAGRADTQYF. In DNA, the CDR3 is TGCGCCAGCAGCTGGGGATCATTAGCGGGGAGGGCAGATACGCAGTATTTT.

The CDR3 reads CASSEDGGVGGELFF. In DNA, the CDR3 is TGTGCCAGCAGTGAGGATGGAGGGGTAGGCGGGGAGCTGTTTTTT. The V gene is TRBV2, the J gene TRBJ2-2; D might be TRBD2 (6 bases). V was trimmed by 3 bases and J by 7 bases, leaving 15 bases between them. The CDR3 has 15 residues. The germline CDR1 and CDR2 sequences are SNHLY and FYNNEI.

The V and J genes are TRBV5-1 and TRBJ2-5; 13 bases map to TRBD2. The CDR3 contains 17 residues. CDR1 is SGHRS, CDR2 YFSETQ, per germline. V was clipped by 3 bases and J by 5 bases; unmatched bases: 10. Here the CDR3 reads CASSSGLAGRYRETQYF. DNA for the CDR3: TGCGCCAGCAGCTCGGGACTAGCGGGGCGCTACCGGGAGACCCAGTACTTC.

This clone was counted a single time. The chain has TRBV6-5 and TRBJ2-1; D is possibly TRBD1 (7 bases). Germline V gene lookup returns CDR1 MNHEY and CDR2 SVGAGI. V gave up 6 bases and J gave up 6 bases, with 15 bases separating them. CDR3 size: 14 residues. This CDR3 is CASSLRGVSNEQFF. The CDR3 DNA follows: TGTGCCAGCAGCCTCAGGGGGGTAAGCAATGAGCAGTTCTTC.

V and J are TRBV7-2 and TRBJ2-3; D might be TRBD1 (6 bases). Between the trimmed V and J ends, which lost 7 bases and 2 bases, there was a span of 13 bases. Germline V gene sequence: CDR1 SGHTA, CDR2 FQGNSA. There are 14 residues in the CDR3. This CDR3 is CASMKGQSTDTQYF. CDR3 DNA sequence: TGTGCCAGCATGAAAGGACAGTCCACAGATACGCAGTATTTT.

The chain joins TRBV10-2 to TRBJ2-7, with 10 bases aligning to TRBD1. V trimming: 6 bases; J trimming: 3 bases; junction bases outside the gene matches: 5. Germline CDR1 WSHSY, CDR2 SAAADI. CDR3 length: 14 amino acids. The CDR3 loop reads CASRVGQGLYEQYF. CDR3 coding DNA: TGCGCCAGCAGGGTGGGACAGGGGCTCTACGAGCAGTACTTC.

The chain joins TRBV9 to TRBJ1-6; 7 bases are shared with TRBD1. This CDR3 has 15 amino acids. V lost 6 bases to trimming and J lost 0 bases; unmatched junction nucleotides: 3. CDR1 and CDR2 from the germline V gene are SGDLS and YYNGEE. CDR3 in amino acids: CASTRDSSYNSPLHF. The CDR3 bases are TGTGCCAGCACCCGGGACAGCTCCTATAATTCACCCCTCCACTTT.

A word on this clone: Other DNA sequences in the sample encode the same CDR3. The genes are TRBV7-9 and TRBJ2-5; D perhaps matches TRBD1 (5 bases). Germline values: CDR1 SEHNR, CDR2 FQNEAQ (reference sequence). The germline V and J ends were trimmed by 0 bases and 5 bases, with 7 bases remaining between them. The CDR3 spans 13 residues. The CDR3 loop is CASSLAGVETQYF. The CDR3, as DNA: TGTGCCAGCAGCTTAGCAGGGGTGGAGACCCAGTACTTC.